A single sample gave rise to the 26 T cell receptor beta chains below, sequenced in a study of read filtering for tumor transcriptome and immune sequencing. From roughly 400 ng of RNA, a library with molecular barcoded alpha/delta and beta/gamma adaptors was made. TCRdb itself ran the reads through MiXCR, one entry per CDR3 protein. The sample yields about 62,000 distinct CDR3 sequences, approximately 18% seen once. The sequencing sample was made of a population of CD138-negative cells sorted from bone marrow. All receptors derive from a donor over 35 with multiple myeloma.

This clonotype occurred many times. The chain joins TRBV11-1 to TRBJ2-7; 9 positions agree with TRBD1. The CDR3 consists of 14 residues. CDR1 and CDR2 (germline): SGHAT, FQDESV (reference sequence). V was pared by 4 bases and J by 1 base, with 2 bases of the junction left unmatched. The CDR3 DNA follows: TGTGCCAGCAGCTGGGACAGGGTTTCCTACGAGCAGTACTTC. Its translation is CASSWDRVSYEQYF.

This clonotype has at least ten counts. The chain uses TRBV29-1 and TRBJ2-7; TRBD1 matches at 9 bases. V was clipped by 1 base and J by 6 bases; unmatched bases: 4. Germline assignment: CDR1 SQVTM and CDR2 ANQGSEA. This CDR3 comprises 13 residues. The CDR3 sequence: CSVEVVTGGEQYF. For the CDR3, the DNA is TGCAGCGTTGAAGTCGTGACAGGGGGCGAGCAGTACTTC.

This rearrangement joins TRBV6-5 to TRBJ1-6, with D tentatively TRBD1 (5 bases). Germline V gene data show CDR1 as MNHEY and CDR2 as SVGAGI. Trimming pared 5 bases from V and 15 bases from J, leaving 23 bases between. The CDR3 extends over 15 amino acids. CDR3 residues: CASSPTRASHGGLHF. The CDR3 DNA sequence: TGTGCCAGCAGTCCGACTAGGGCCTCCCACGGGGGCCTCCACTTT.

There are many counts of this clonotype. The chain recombines TRBV11-2 with TRBJ1-1; no clear D. The CDR3 has 12 residues. Per the germline V gene, CDR1 is SGHAT and CDR2 is FQNNGV. V dropped 5 bases and J dropped 4 bases, with 8 bases sitting between them. The CDR3 bases are TGTGCCAGCAGCCGGGGAAGCACTGAAGCTTTCTTT. It is translated as CASSRGSTEAFF.

This clonotype appeared many times. The chain uses TRBV5-1 and TRBJ2-1; D call uncertain. V was pared by 0 bases and J by 10 bases, with 8 bases between. The CDR3 has 12 residues. CDR1 and CDR2 from the germline V gene are SGHRS and YFSETQ. The CDR3 bases are TGCGCCAGCAGCTTGGGGCTACAAGAGCAGTTCTTC. Amino acid sequence: CASSLGLQEQFF.

For this clonotype: This may stem from a read error, because a much larger clone lies one nucleotide away. The gene calls are TRBV6-5 and TRBJ2-4; 11 positions agree with TRBD2. V lost 2 bases and J lost 0; bases outside the gene matches: 3. In germline, CDR1 is MNHEY, CDR2 SVGAGI. CDR3 length: 17 amino acids. The CDR3 DNA follows: TGTGCCAGCAGTTACACAGGACTAGCGGGAGCCAAAAACATTCAGTACTTC. Protein product: CASSYTGLAGAKNIQYF.

About this clonotype itself: A much bigger clone sits one base away, suggesting this may be a read error. Since no conserved phenylalanine or tryptophan closes the CDR3, a read error is the likely cause. CDR3 protein: CASKFNRVTGELFL. The CDR3 bases are TGTGCCAGCAAGTTTAACAGGGTCACCGGGGAGCTGTTTCTT. This chain connects TRBV12-3 or TRBV12-4 to TRBJ2-2, with D perhaps matching TRBD1 (6 bases). The CDR3 consists of 14 residues. V was cut by 7 bases and J by 4 bases, with 13 bases left in between.

This clonotype was found many times. The chain employs TRBV20-1 and TRBJ2-2; the D gene could be TRBD1 or TRBD2 (6 bases each). The CDR3 spans 15 residues. Germline CDR1 and CDR2: DFQATT and SNEGSKA (reference sequence). V shed 4 bases and J shed 3 bases, with 15 bases lying between them. The CDR3 spells CSATGAQGDTGELFF. The CDR3 bases are TGCAGTGCTACGGGGGCTCAAGGAGACACCGGGGAGCTGTTTTTT.

This clonotype was counted ten times or more. This chain connects TRBV20-1 to TRBJ2-3; 12 bases line up with TRBD2. Germline trimming cut 2 bases from V and 9 bases from J; bases unmatched to any gene: 18. This CDR3 is built from 18 residues. From germline, CDR1 is DFQATT and CDR2 SNEGSKA (reference sequence). CDR3 amino acids: CSARRSSGGAPERGTQYF. The CDR3 region has the DNA TGCAGTGCTAGACGGTCTAGCGGGGGGGCCCCGGAGAGGGGGACGCAGTATTTT.

This clonotype was found many times. The gene calls are TRBV28 and TRBJ2-5; 10 bases line up with TRBD2. The trim removed 3 bases at V and 7 bases at J, leaving 8 bases unmatched. Per germline, CDR1 MDHEN and CDR2 SYDVKM. The CDR3 is 15 amino acids. The CDR3 nucleotides read TGTGCCAGCAGTTTCCTAGCGGGAGAACTGGGGACCCAGTACTTC. Amino acids: CASSFLAGELGTQYF.

This clonotype turned up a few times. The chain links TRBV7-8 to TRBJ2-5; 8 bases line up with TRBD2. Trimming took 3 bases from V and 0 from J; bases not matched to a gene: 6. The germline V gene encodes CDR1 SGHVS and CDR2 FQNEAQ. The CDR3 sequence is 16 residues long. As DNA, the CDR3 is TGTGCCAGCAGCTTGGGGACTAGGAAGAACCAAGAGACCCAGTACTTC. Its protein is CASSLGTRKNQETQYF.

This clonotype was observed many times. The chain recombines TRBV29-1 with TRBJ1-1; 8 bases fit TRBD1. Trimming cost V 4 bases and J 6 bases; bases outside gene matches: 4. This CDR3 is built from 12 residues. Germline assignment: CDR1 SQVTM and CDR2 ANQGSEA. The CDR3 nucleotides read TGCAGCGTTGCAGGGGGCGCTTCTGAAGCTTTCTTT. This translates into CSVAGGASEAFF.

This clonotype was seen repeatedly, ten times or more. The genes are TRBV3-1 and TRBJ2-7; maybe TRBD2 (6 bases). CDR3 length equals 13 residues. V was cut by 0 bases and J by 3 bases, with 6 bases left in between. The germline V gene encodes CDR1 LGHDT and CDR2 YNNKEL (reference sequence). The CDR3 loop is CASSQEEGYEQYF. The CDR3, as DNA: TGTGCCAGCAGCCAAGAGGAGGGCTACGAGCAGTACTTC.

As concerns this clonotype: A much larger clone sits a single nucleotide away, making a read error possible. The J gene is TRBJ1-1, the V gene TRBV2; D ambiguous. The CDR3 length is 10 residues. Per the germline V gene, CDR1 is SNHLY and CDR2 is FYNNEI. The CDR3 DNA reads as TGTGCCATCGATGGGGTTACGGCTGTCTTT. It translates to CAIDGVTAVF.

This clonotype appeared many times. The V call is TRBV11-2, the J call TRBJ2-5; D is ambiguous. The CDR3 runs 11 residues. CDR1 is SGHAT and CDR2 is FQNNGV in the germline V gene. V gave up 4 bases and J gave up 7 bases, with 7 bases separating them. CDR3 nucleotide sequence: TGTGCCAGCAGCTCCGGATCGACCCAGTACTTC. Translating gives CASSSGSTQYF.

This clonotype was seen ten or more times. The genes are TRBV5-5 and TRBJ1-1; 7 nucleotides align to TRBD1. The V gene end was trimmed by 4 bases and the J gene end by 3 bases; junction bases not matched to a gene: 6. Germline CDR1 and CDR2: SGHKS and YYEKEE (reference sequence). There are 14 residues in the CDR3. CDR3 protein: CASSLQGPDTEAFF. For the CDR3, the DNA is TGTGCCAGCAGCCTACAGGGGCCCGACACTGAAGCTTTCTTT.

This clonotype was detected ten times or more. The rearrangement uses TRBV20-1 and TRBJ2-5; D is perhaps TRBD2 (5 bases). Trimming pared 7 bases from V and 4 bases from J, leaving 10 bases between. The CDR3 has 11 amino acids. Germline V gene sequence: CDR1 DFQATT, CDR2 SNEGSKA (reference sequence). The CDR3: CSVGGGETQYF. For the CDR3, the DNA is TGCAGTGTAGGAGGCGGAGAGACCCAGTACTTC.

This clonotype occurred many times. The J gene is TRBJ2-2, the V gene TRBV10-1; D call uncertain. In germline, CDR1 is WNHNN, CDR2 SYGVQD (reference sequence). With 3 bases removed from V and 1 base from J, the gap between germline ends came to 9 bases. This CDR3 region has 15 residues. The CDR3 bases are TGCGCCAGCAGTGATAGTCAGCTGAACACCGGGGAGCTGTTTTTT. Translating it yields CASSDSQLNTGELFF.

This clonotype was seen ten or more times. The chain uses TRBV3-1 and TRBJ2-5; D is unclear. Trimming left V 0 bases short and J 5 bases short, with 4 bases between. Germline V CDR1 and CDR2: LGHDT, YNNKEL (reference sequence). There are 12 residues in the CDR3. This CDR3 reads CASSQDAETQYF. CDR3 coding DNA: TGTGCCAGCAGCCAAGATGCGGAGACCCAGTACTTC.

This clonotype has ten or more counts. The chain recombines TRBV19 with TRBJ2-5; TRBD1 matches 8 bases. CDR3 length: 17 residues. Germline V gives CDR1 LNHDA, CDR2 SQIVND (reference sequence). J gave up 4 bases and V 5 bases, and 15 bases lay outside the gene matches. CDR3 region: CASSRSDGTGGGETQYF. The CDR3 nucleotides read TGTGCCAGTAGTCGTTCCGATGGGACAGGAGGTGGAGAGACCCAGTACTTC.

On this clonotype itself: A much larger clonotype is one base distant, so this may be a read error. The V gene is TRBV5-1, the J gene TRBJ1-4; TRBD1 matches at 10 bases. From germline, CDR1 is SGHRS and CDR2 YFSETQ. Trimming removed 4 bases from V and 7 bases from J; junction bases left unmatched: 7. This CDR3 contains 15 residues. The CDR3, as DNA: TGCGCCAGCAGCACTGACAGGGGGCAGAGTGAAAAACTGTTTTTT. Translated: CASSTDRGQSEKLFF.

Remarks on this clonotype: Without the conserved terminal phenylalanine or tryptophan, this CDR3 likely stems from a read error. The chain joins TRBV19 to TRBJ1-5; D gene ambiguous. Between the trimmed V and J ends, which lost 2 bases and 2 bases, there was a span of 10 bases. CDR1 is LNHDA, CDR2 SQIVND, per germline (reference sequence). The length of the CDR3 is 15 residues. The CDR3, as DNA: TGTGCCAGTAGTATAAGTCCCGAAGGCAATCAGCCCCAGCATCTT. It is translated as CASSISPEGNQPQHL.

The table lists this clonotype with many counts. The chain uses TRBV5-1 and TRBJ1-1; the D gene is possibly TRBD1 (5 bases). The CDR3 spans 14 residues. Germline assignment: CDR1 SGHRS and CDR2 YFSETQ. V shed 0 bases and J shed 1 base, with 7 bases lying between them. CDR3: CASSLGGQNTEAFF. DNA of the CDR3: TGCGCCAGCAGCTTGGGTGGACAGAACACTGAAGCTTTCTTT. The full variable domain, its missing parts supplied by reference TRBV5-1 and TRBJ1-1, is KAGVTQTPRYLIKTRGQQVTLSCSPISGHRSVSWYQQTPGQGLQFLFEYFSETQRNKGNFPGRFSGRQFSNSRSEMNVSTLELGDSALYLCASSLGGQNTEAFFGQGTRLTVV.

The CDR3 coding sequence is TGTGCCAGCAGCTTAGTTGGTGGATCCGGGAGTACGCAGTATTTT. It codes for CASSLVGGSGSTQYF. V usage is TRBV7-9 and J usage is TRBJ2-3, with D maybe TRBD2 (6 bases). Germline assignment: CDR1 SEHNR and CDR2 FQNEAQ (reference sequence). This CDR3 contains 15 residues. The V end lost 1 base, the J end lost 8 bases, and 16 bases lay between the germline ends.

Ten or more counts support this clonotype. The chain has TRBV15 and TRBJ2-3, with TRBD1 identical over 11 bases. The germline CDR1 and CDR2 sequences are LNHNV and YYDKDF (reference sequence). The ends lost 4 bases at V and 4 bases at J; junction bases unmatched: 4. The CDR3 runs 15 residues. The CDR3 here is CATSKDRGLSDTQYF. CDR3 DNA: TGTGCCACCAGCAAGGACAGGGGGCTATCAGATACGCAGTATTTT.

By sample share, this clonotype is medium-sized. The chain couples TRBV6-6 to TRBJ1-1; perhaps TRBD1 as D (5 bases). Germline V lookup: CDR1 MNHNY, CDR2 SVGAGI (reference sequence). Trimming left V 3 bases short and J 1 base short, with 9 bases between. This CDR3 spans 14 amino acids. CDR3 sequence (DNA): TGTGCCAGCAGTTATGCAGGGCAGAACACTGAAGCTTTCTTT. It translates to CASSYAGQNTEAFF.